This T cell receptor (beta chain) originates from a study of blood T cell repertoires in COVID-19. The overall study: Samples representing acute and convalescent COVID-19 were sourced from the United States, Italy and Spain. T cells, B-cell-depleted T cells, or PBMCs provided the cDNA or gDNA that served as material.

J was trimmed by 3 bases and V by 0 bases; bases with no gene match: 5. The CDR3 is made up of 16 amino acids. CDR1 LGHNA and CDR2 YNFKEQ come from the germline V gene. Authors' analysis steps: Amplifying reference gene primers gave estimates of nucleated cell counts. Assay used: immunoSEQ multiplex PCR; TCRdb lists only in-frame clones, some missing. V and J calls plus clone size are reproduced from that table; the DNA served to infer D and trimming. Among 150,000 to 180,000 clones, about four fifths were seen once, and the ten largest hold roughly 0.6%. V gene TRBV4-2 combines with J gene TRBJ2-3; the match to TRBD1 covers 8 bases. The source material was peripheral blood. The clonotype was recovered from a man between 60 and 70 years old with acute or convalescent COVID-19. This CDR3 reads CASSQDPGQGTDTQYF. For the CDR3, the DNA is TGTGCCAGCAGCCAAGACCCCGGACAGGGAACAGATACGCAGTATTTT.